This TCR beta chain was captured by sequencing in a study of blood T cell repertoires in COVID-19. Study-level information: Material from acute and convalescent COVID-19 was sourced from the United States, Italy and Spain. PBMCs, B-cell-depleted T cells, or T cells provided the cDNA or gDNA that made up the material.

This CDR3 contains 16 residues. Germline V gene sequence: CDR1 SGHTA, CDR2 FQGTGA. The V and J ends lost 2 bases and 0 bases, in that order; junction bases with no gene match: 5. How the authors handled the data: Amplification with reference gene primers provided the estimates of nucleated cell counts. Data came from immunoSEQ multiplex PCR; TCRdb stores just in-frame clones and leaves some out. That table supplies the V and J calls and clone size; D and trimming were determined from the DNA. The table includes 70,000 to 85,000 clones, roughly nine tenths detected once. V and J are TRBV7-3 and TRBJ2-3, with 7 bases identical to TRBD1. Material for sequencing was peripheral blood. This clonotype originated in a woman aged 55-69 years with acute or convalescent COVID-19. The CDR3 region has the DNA TGTGCCAGCAGCTTAGTTGGACAGGCTAGCACAGATACGCAGTATTTT. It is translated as CASSLVGQASTDTQYF.